This T cell receptor beta chain was observed in a study of CD8+ T cells in alopecia areata. About the study: Skin was taken from 6-12-month-old C3H/HeJ graft donors that had spontaneous alopecia and grafted onto roughly 7-11-week-old female C3H/HeJ mice. Study-wide results and limits: Relative to normal scalp, lesional scalp, especially alopecia totalis/universalis, showed higher clonality. Patients displayed less clarity in TCR sharing than mice, a finding possibly related to HLA.

Sorting of pooled cutaneous lymph node cells was based on CD4, CD8alpha, NKG2D, NKG2ACE and other markers. CDR1 is SGHDT and CDR2 is FRDEAV in the germline V gene. The CDR3 contains 14 residues. RNA was isolated and reverse transcribed to cDNA, the sequencing template. Profiling relied on immunoSEQ multiplex PCR, and the TCRdb table lists in-frame clones only, not all of them. The sample offers 290,000 or so clones and no singletons, the top ten holding about 1.2%. Of note for this clone: Its antigen is not identified. Gene names follow the mouse nomenclature. From the germline J gene comes the end of the CDR3, since the read stops 4 residues before it. The same CDR3 can be traced to other DNA sequences in this sample.

The sample taken for sequencing was CD4+ T cells sorted from a lymph node. This chain connects TRBV14 to TRBJ2-7; 12 bases agree with TRBD2. This TCR was sampled from a C3H/HeJ mouse with alopecia areata. Mouse strain MHC haplotype: H2-k. The CDR3 sequence: CASSLTGGADEQYF. The CDR3 bases that were read are TGTGCCAGCAGTTTGACTGGGGGGGCGGAT.